The sequence of this T cell receptor beta chain was determined in a study of OX40 agonist ivuxolimab in advanced cancers. Study-wide results and caveats: By week 6 at 0.1 to 3.0 mg/kg, blood CD4+ and CD8+ T cells had expanded clonally.

Turning to this clone: No antigen is known for it.

Assay used: immunoSEQ multiplex PCR; TCRdb lists only in-frame clones, some missing. The sample comprises fewer than 120,000 clones, about nine tenths of which are singletons, and 0.27% rests with the top ten. The germline V gene has CDR1 MNHNY and CDR2 SVGAGI (reference sequence). Between the trimmed V and J ends, which lost 5 bases and 3 bases, there was a span of 13 bases. This CDR3 comprises 14 residues. The source of this sequence is an adult with an advanced solid tumor such as melanoma, head and neck, liver or kidney cancer. The material sequenced was CD4+ or CD8+ T cells sorted from blood, taken in a trial of the OX40 agonist ivuxolimab. This rearrangement joins TRBV6-6 to TRBJ1-2; no reliable D call. The DNA of the CDR3 is TGTGCCAGCAGTCAGCCTGGACGGGACTATGGCTACACCTTC. Translation gives CASSQPGRDYGYTF.